This T cell receptor (beta chain) was identified in a study of blood T cell repertoires in COVID-19. As handled by the study authors: Cell counts per sample came from amplifying reference gene primers. The table came from immunoSEQ multiplex PCR; TCRdb's copy has only in-frame clones and leaves some out. From that table come the V and J calls and clone size; the DNA was used to work out D and trimming. The sample lists some 180,000 clones, around nine tenths occurring once. Germline V CDR1 and CDR2: SEHNR, FQNEAQ (reference sequence). Trimming removed 2 bases from V and 3 bases from J, with 8 bases in between. The CDR3 totals 14 residues.

The specimen was peripheral blood. This rearrangement joins TRBV7-9 to TRBJ1-3; D remains unclear. The sequence derives from a man in his forties or fifties with acute or convalescent COVID-19. This CDR3 is CASSLMSGGNTIYF. In nucleotides, the CDR3 is TGTGCCAGCAGCTTAATGAGTGGTGGAAACACCATATATTTT. Full variable domain (outside the CDR3, taken from reference TRBV7-9 and TRBJ1-3): DTGVSQNPRHKITKRGQNVTFRCDPISEHNRLYWYRQTLGQGPEFLTYFQNEAQLEKSRLLSDRFSAERPKGSFSTLEIQRTEQGDSAMYLCASSLMSGGNTIYFGEGSWLTVV.